This TCR beta chain was sequenced during a study of Ad26.COV2.S vaccination and SARS-CoV-2 variants. The V end was cut by 2 bases, the J end by 2 bases, with 13 bases between. This CDR3 is 16 amino acids long. Germline loops: CDR1 SGHVS, CDR2 FNYEAQ. Treatment indicated: about 20 received Ad26.COV2.S at low or high dose, single or two shots; 5 received placebo; per-sample allocation not given. Material that was analyzed had been drawn on day 63 after the first vaccine or placebo injection. Profiling relied on immunoSEQ multiplex PCR, and the TCRdb table lists in-frame clones only, not all of them. The sample holds a few hundred thousand clones; around 87% are singletons and the top ten take about 3.1%.

The clonotype originates from a person aged 18-65 years who received the Ad26.COV2.S COVID-19 vaccine or a placebo. The J gene is TRBJ1-3, the V gene TRBV7-6; D is perhaps TRBD1 (6 bases). The sample consisted of peripheral blood, taken in a trial of Ad26.COV2.S vaccine versus placebo. CDR3 sequence: CASSLRYREAGNTIYF. The CDR3 DNA sequence: TGTGCCAGCAGCTTAAGATACAGGGAGGCTGGAAACACCATATATTTT.